This T cell receptor beta chain was identified in a study of vaccination and CD4 T cells after COVID-19. Overall study context: Overlapping spike peptides from SARS-CoV-2, HCoV-NL63, HCoV-OC43 and HCoV-229E served to stimulate the cells.

Cultured CD4+ T-cell DNA underwent Oncomine TCR Beta short-read sequencing. MiXCR, applied by TCRdb to the PCR reads, yields one record per CDR3 protein. The sample yields around 11,000 distinct CDR3 sequences, approximately 60% seen once. The ends lost 6 bases at V and 2 bases at J; junction bases unmatched: 3. The CDR3 has 14 residues. The germline V gene has CDR1 LNHDA and CDR2 SQIVND (reference sequence). Treatment denoted: roughly 10-day PBMC culture with coronavirus spike peptide pools or control peptides (ViraFEST assay). Concerning this clonotype: Antigen: not known.

This sequence was found in a human donor who had recovered from COVID-19. V gene TRBV19 combines with J gene TRBJ2-2; 7 bases map to TRBD2. The sequencing sample was made of CD4+ T cells from blood, cultured in vitro. The CDR3 loop is CASRRDYNTGELFF. CDR3 bases: TGTGCCAGTAGGCGGGACTATAACACCGGGGAGCTGTTTTTT.